This T cell receptor beta chain emerged from a study of cytomegalovirus exposure and HLA in healthy donors. General study points: Presence/absence analyses treated sequencing depth as roughly uniform across donors. Later analysis suggested links between common viral pathogens and several top significant clusters. A link between a missense DCLRE1C variant and TCR beta V- and J-gene trimming emerged from a later analysis.

The PCR ran on 60 Vbeta and 13 Jbeta primers. Assay used: immunoSEQ multiplex PCR; TCRdb lists only in-frame clones, some missing. The sample totals over 100,000 clones. For this clone: The antigen is undetermined.

Healthy people donating bone marrow made up the donors. The germline V gene has CDR1 MGHRA and CDR2 YSYEKL. This CDR3 is built from 14 residues. V lost 5 bases, J lost 2 bases, and 6 bases stayed unmatched. The specimen was PBMCs. The chain has TRBV4-1 and TRBJ2-7; 7 nucleotides line up with TRBD2. This receptor was taken from a man between 18 and 29 years old in good health and CMV-seronegative. The CDR3 coding sequence is TGCGCCAGCAGCGTATCCGGGACTACCTACGAGCAGTACTTC. Protein sequence: CASSVSGTTYEQYF.